This TCR beta chain was recovered during a study of T cells in Graves' hyperthyroidism and ophthalmopathy (dated by TCRdb to between 2018 and 2021). Turning to the overall study: Peripheral blood samples were taken at initial diagnosis, before any treatment was given. In about 6 Graves' hyperthyroidism patients, the study also compared T-cell repertoires from thyroid tissue with T-cell repertoires from blood. The roughly 94 discovery patients were randomly split 7:3 into training and test sets. According to the paper, TCR Vbeta CDR3 sequencing was carried out on some 140 peripheral blood samples, which came from 40 to 45 ophthalmopathy, some 73 hyperthyroidism and approximately 17 progressor patients. Once sampling was done, hyperthyroidism patients were given methimazole at a starting dose of 30 mg daily, whereas ophthalmopathy patients were given high-dose intravenous methylprednisolone. TCR V-J signatures able to tell the groups apart were searched for in a discovery cohort of about a hundred patients, of whom over 40 had Graves' ophthalmopathy and more than 55 had stable Graves' hyperthyroidism. Prospective prediction of ophthalmopathy was tested in an independent validation cohort consisting of 18 to 20 hyperthyroidism patients and approximately 16 patients who later progressed to ophthalmopathy.

Stable Graves' hyperthyroidism was defined as no progression to ophthalmopathy during 18 months of follow-up. Hyperthyroidism patients were newly diagnosed, with disease duration under 2 months, and aged 18 to 65 years. Patients with uncontrolled infections, other autoimmune diseases, pregnancy or lactation were excluded. Diagnoses were based on clinical symptoms, serum thyroxine and TRAb, thyroid ultrasound and orbital computed tomography. Ficoll-Paque density gradient centrifugation was used to isolate PBMCs from approximately 11 ml of fresh peripheral blood. Total RNA was extracted with Trizol reagent, and quality was checked on an Agilent 2100 Bioanalyzer. In the germline V gene, CDR1 corresponds to SGHRS and CDR2 to YFSETQ. The CDR3 contains 15 residues, cysteine and phenylalanine counted. Kept here is only the CDR3 DNA, which spans 45 bases and is read in frame from base 1. V and J are trimmed by 1 base and 5 bases, and the gene matches miss 8 bases of the junction.

TCR beta CDR3 regions were amplified from RNA transcripts. The TCR CDR3 was subjected to a first round of RT-PCR using the HTBI primer set and the Qiagen OneStep RT-PCR kit. A second multiplex PCR round built the libraries, followed by size selection and purification. Sequencing of the libraries was done on an Illumina HiSeq2000 using paired-end 100 bp reads. On the study's bioinformatics: SOAPnuke was used to process the raw data, removing reads that contained adapters or uncalled bases, had a mean Phred below 15, or lacked an exact match to the constant primer or identifier. High-quality paired reads were merged with COPE v1.2.5, and unique nucleotide sequences were defined as clonotypes. MiTCR v1.1 was used to align clonotypes to the IMGT TRBV, TRBD and TRBJ reference segments. Analysis was restricted to V-J combinations with a frequency above 0.0001, which covered roughly 99% of repertoires. A TCS score was defined as the ratio between F50 (clonal expansion) and ExV (chaos), using BLOSUM62-based TCRdist between CDR3 peptides within each V-J. Welch's t-statistics and random forest reduced just over 500 V-J features to 10 to 15, which were used in a naive Bayes classifier (R e1071). Thyroid-blood repertoire similarity was quantified with the Morisita-Horn index. Starting from the raw public reads, TCRdb applied fastp trimming at Q25, assembled clones with MiXCR and retained in-frame beta chains. Every entry covers one CDR3 protein and lists the most common genes and DNA from its rows. The V and J calls and clone size come from TCRdb's table, not from the authors' own analysis. This sample holds 750,000 to 950,000 distinct CDR3 sequences; roughly 40% were observed only once. The ten largest account for 7.5% to 9.5% of the sample.

This clonotype has only a few counts. Its antigen remains unidentified. Within one base of it there is no much larger clone, and no base qualities were kept. Study-wide findings and limitations: Sample size was not statistically predetermined, and blinding of investigators to group allocation was not performed. A 13 V-J signature model separated ophthalmopathy from stable hyperthyroidism, with approximately 86% sensitivity and approximately 81% specificity in cross-validation and 80%/75% in testing. In validation, the model predicted progression to ophthalmopathy a median of 6.5 months before onset, with 65% to 71% sensitivity and about 72% specificity. Most expanded thyroid clonotypes (frequency above 0.001) were also detected in blood, suggesting blood repertoires may reflect thyroid immune responses.

The sequence was collected from a young man with Graves' hyperthyroidism. The rearranged chain carries TRBV5-1 and TRBJ1-1; a stretch of 7 junction bases matches TRBD1. The sample taken for sequencing was blood. The DNA sequence is TGCGCCAGCAGCTTGATCTCAGGGGGTGCGACTGAAGCTTTCTTT. Its protein is CASSLISGGATEAFF. With all but the CDR3 taken from the reference TRBV5-1 and TRBJ1-1 genes, the full variable domain is: KAGVTQTPRYLIKTRGQQVTLSCSPISGHRSVSWYQQTPGQGLQFLFEYFSETQRNKGNFPGRFSGRQFSNSRSEMNVSTLELGDSALYLCASSLISGGATEAFFGQGTRLTVV.